Following are 25 T cell receptor beta chains from one sample sequenced in a study of blood T cells in healthy people across ages. Together with a sample-barcoded 5' primer, a J-beta primer mix was included in a second PCR lasting 7 to 11 cycles. TCRdb analysed the 5' RACE reads with MiXCR anew, one entry per CDR3 protein. The sample includes about 930,000 distinct CDR3 sequences, almost 30% of them seen just once. These same records also appear under a second study, on T cells of mothers and their children.

The sample taken for sequencing was blood. The receptor set was obtained from a woman aged 40 to 50 in good health.

As concerns this clonotype: This may stem from a read error, because a much larger clone lies one nucleotide away. The chain employs TRBV2 and TRBJ2-1; 7 bases agree with TRBD1. V lost 6 bases, J lost 13 bases, and 15 bases stayed unmatched. The germline CDR1 and CDR2 sequences are SNHLY and FYNNEI. The CDR3 covers 14 residues. CDR3 nucleotides: TGTGCCAGCAGCAAGACAGGGATTCAAGAGACCCAGTTCTTC. It yields the protein CASSKTGIQETQFF.

This clonotype came up a few times. It is unclear where the CDR3 begins or ends on the DNA, so no DNA is shown, and the CDR3 is as TCRdb lists it. This chain uses TRBV28 with TRBJ1-2; the table's D gene call, TRBD1, was not cross checked with the DNA. CDR1 is MDHEN, CDR2 SYDVKM, per germline. The CDR3 numbers 13 amino acids, ends counted. The CDR3 region is CASGVGTGTGVTF.

As for this clonotype: Since a much larger clone is just one base distant, this may be a read error. The V call is TRBV10-3, the J call TRBJ2-6; TRBD1 matches 12 bases. Germline V gene lookup returns CDR1 ENHRY and CDR2 SYGVKD. The CDR3 spans 18 residues. This CDR3 reads CVISYSGTGGYGANVLTF. DNA of the CDR3: TGTGTCATCAGTTACTCCGGGACAGGGGGCTATGGGGCCAACGTCCTGACTTTC.

This clonotype was recorded at least ten times. This chain joins TRBV9 and TRBJ1-1, with TRBD1 matching over 9 bases. After removal of 3 bases from V and 8 bases from J, the junction contained 5 bases not matched to a gene. CDR3 length: 13 residues. Germline CDR1 reads SGDLS; CDR2 reads YYNGEE. The CDR3 DNA sequence: TGTGCCAGCAGCGCTACGGACAGGGGAGAAGCTTTCTTT. It is translated as CASSATDRGEAFF.

V and J are TRBV12-3 or TRBV12-4 and TRBJ1-2; D unresolved. The CDR3 spans 13 residues. V gave up 2 bases and J gave up 4 bases, with 8 bases separating them. CDR3 residues: CASSLLVRYGYTF. CDR3 nucleotide sequence: TGTGCCAGCAGTTTACTCGTCCGCTATGGCTACACCTTC.

The CDR3 reads CSADWNTEAFF. The CDR3 coding sequence is TGCAGCGCGGACTGGAACACTGAAGCTTTCTTT. The chain carries TRBV29-1 and TRBJ1-1; unclear D gene. Germline V gene data show CDR1 as SQVTM and CDR2 as ANQGSEA. Trimming cost V 7 bases and J 1 base, with 7 bases left between them. The CDR3 length is 11 residues. The whole variable domain, filled in from reference TRBV29-1 and TRBJ1-1, reads SAVISQKPSRDICQRGTSLTIQCQVDSQVTMMFWYRQQPGQSLTLIATANQGSEATYESGFVIDKFPISRPNLTFSTLTVSNMSPEDSSIYLCSADWNTEAFFGQGTRLTVV.

This clonotype was detected a few times. A much larger clone differs by one base, so this may be a read error. The chain combines TRBV2 with TRBJ2-7; D may be TRBD2 (5 bases). Trimming cost V 7 bases and J 7 bases, with 14 bases left between them. Germline assignment: CDR1 SNHLY and CDR2 FYNNEI. The CDR3 loop spans 12 amino acids. CDR3 sequence: CASTPWRKEQYF. DNA of the CDR3: TGTGCCAGCACCCCCTGGAGGAAGGAGCAGTACTTC.

This clonotype was recorded at least ten times. The chain couples TRBV12-3 or TRBV12-4 to TRBJ2-5; D possibly matches TRBD1 or TRBD2 (5 bases each). Trimming shortened V by 7 bases and J by 5 bases, and 11 bases separated the two germline ends. This CDR3 is 12 amino acids long. CDR3 protein: CASTRDGETQYF. The CDR3 bases are TGTGCCAGCACCCGGGACGGGGAGACCCAGTACTTC.

This clonotype was seen a few times. A much larger clone differs by one base, so this may be a read error. The chain couples TRBV7-9 to TRBJ2-7; TRBD1 matches at 10 bases. Germline V CDR1 and CDR2: SEHNR, FQNEAQ (reference sequence). The CDR3 contains 16 residues. The CDR3 sequence: CASSLSLWDRGYERYF. The CDR3 DNA is TGTGCCAGCAGCTTAAGTTTGTGGGACAGGGGCTACGAGCGGTACTTC.

The rearrangement links TRBV7-2 to TRBJ2-1, with 9 bases that match TRBD2. Trimming took 4 bases from V and 2 from J; bases not matched to a gene: 12. Germline values: CDR1 SGHTA, CDR2 FQGNSA. The CDR3 length is 18 residues. The CDR3 loop reads CASSSHLGGGGAYNEQFF. CDR3 nucleotide sequence: TGTGCCAGCAGCTCTCACCTTGGTGGCGGGGGGGCCTACAATGAGCAGTTCTTC.

At least ten counts were recorded for this clonotype. The chain employs TRBV12-3 or TRBV12-4 and TRBJ2-1; perhaps D is TRBD1 or TRBD2 (5 bases each). V lost 5 bases to trimming and J lost 2 bases, with 13 bases between them. This CDR3 is built from 15 residues. The CDR3 nucleotides are TGTGCCAGCAGTCCCGGGACGGATACCTACAATGAGCAGTTCTTC. This encodes CASSPGTDTYNEQFF.

The rearrangement uses TRBV19 and TRBJ2-7; D is perhaps TRBD1 (6 bases). CDR1 is LNHDA, CDR2 SQIVND, per germline (reference sequence). Trimming removed 3 bases at V and 2 bases at J, with 20 bases between. CDR3 length: 17 amino acids. The CDR3 DNA is TGTGCCAGTAGTATGGAGAGATGGACAGAGGAAACCTACGAGCAGTACTTC. Its protein is CASSMERWTEETYEQYF.

The V and J genes are TRBV12-3 or TRBV12-4 and TRBJ1-5; TRBD1 is a possible D gene (5 bases). The CDR3 runs 15 residues. Trimming cost V 8 bases and J 5 bases, with 19 bases left between them. CDR3 loop: CASGLGGGRDQPQHF. The CDR3 region has the DNA TGTGCCAGCGGCTTGGGTGGGGGACGCGATCAGCCCCAGCATTTT.

This clonotype was seen a single time. The genes are TRBV20-1 and TRBJ2-7, with D possibly being TRBD1 or TRBD2 (5 bases each). There are 12 residues in the CDR3. Per germline, CDR1 DFQATT and CDR2 SNEGSKA (reference sequence). The V gene lost 7 bases and the J gene lost 5 bases, with 15 bases spanning the gap. The CDR3 loop is CSVVPGLDEQYF. CDR3 coding DNA: TGCAGTGTGGTCCCGGGGCTCGACGAGCAGTACTTC.

This chain joins TRBV6-6 and TRBJ2-7; no clear D gene. Per the germline V gene, CDR1 is MNHNY and CDR2 is SVGAGI (reference sequence). The V gene lost 1 base and the J gene lost 6 bases, with 16 bases spanning the gap. The CDR3 runs to 15 residues. The CDR3 nucleotides read TGTGCCAGCAGTTACTATGAGGTGAACGCCGCCGAGCAGTACTTC. Residues: CASSYYEVNAAEQYF.

This clonotype has more than one count but fewer than ten. The chain carries TRBV4-3 and TRBJ2-2, with no clear D. Trimming removed 0 bases at V and 3 bases at J, with 8 bases between. CDR3 length: 15 residues. The germline gives CDR1 LGHNA, CDR2 YSLEER. The CDR3 bases are TGCGCCAGCAGCCAAGATTTGGGTTACACCGGGGAGCTGTTTTTT. It is translated as CASSQDLGYTGELFF.

This clonotype was counted many times. This chain uses TRBV10-3 with TRBJ2-5; D is perhaps TRBD2 (5 bases). CDR1 and CDR2 from the germline V gene are ENHRY and SYGVKD. This CDR3 contains 13 residues. V lost 3 bases and J 9 bases, leaving 14 bases between the germline ends. The CDR3 DNA follows: TGTGCCATCAGTGACGGGCCTCCCGGGGCCCAGTACTTC. Amino acids: CAISDGPPGAQYF.

The V gene is TRBV11-2, the J gene TRBJ2-5; tentative D call: TRBD1 (5 bases). Germline CDR1 SGHAT, CDR2 FQNNGV. The ends were cut back, 0 bases at V and 5 bases at J, with 10 bases in the middle. This CDR3 spans 14 amino acids. The CDR3 sequence: CASSLDSGPETQYF. The CDR3 nucleotides read TGTGCCAGCAGCTTAGATTCAGGGCCGGAGACCCAGTACTTC.

The rearrangement links TRBV20-1 to TRBJ2-3, with 9 bases that match TRBD1. The J segment lost 2 bases and the V segment lost 6 bases, leaving 3 bases of the junction unmatched. The V gene's germline CDR1 is DFQATT and CDR2 SNEGSKA (reference sequence). CDR3 length: 13 residues. The CDR3 DNA is TGCAGTGCAGTACAGGGGGCCACAGATACGCAGTATTTT. Encoded protein: CSAVQGATDTQYF.

The genes are TRBV21-1 and TRBJ2-1; the D call TRBD1 from the table was never checked on the DNA. TRBV21-1 is described as a pseudogene. The CDR3 loop spans 18 amino acids. The CDR3 loop reads CASGKALVRDRVSCEQFF. The DNA of the CDR3 is TGTGCCAGCGGCAAAGCATTAGTTCGGGACAGGGTGTCGTGCGAGCAGTTCTTC.

J is TRBJ1-3 and V is TRBV29-1; maybe TRBD1 (5 bases). Trimming shortened V by 4 bases and J by 0 bases, and 7 bases separated the two germline ends. This CDR3 is 13 amino acids long. Germline CDR1 SQVTM, CDR2 ANQGSEA. The CDR3 here is CSVGDRSGNTIYF. DNA of the CDR3: TGCAGCGTTGGGGACCGCTCTGGAAACACCATATATTTT.

As regards this clonotype: A much more abundant neighbour one base away suggests this may be a read error. The V call is TRBV5-6, the J call TRBJ2-7; 7 bases fit TRBD1. Germline V gene lookup returns CDR1 SGHDT and CDR2 YYEEEE. This CDR3 has 18 amino acids. DNA for the CDR3: TGTGGCAGCAGCTTAAGGACAGGAACCCCTATGGGACGCTACGAGCAGTACTTC. Its protein is CGSSLRTGTPMGRYEQYF.

The chain is built from TRBV7-9 and TRBJ1-1; D remains unclear. V lost 1 base, J lost 7 bases, and 13 bases lay in between. The germline V gene encodes CDR1 SEHNR and CDR2 FQNEAQ (reference sequence). The CDR3 is made up of 14 amino acids. As DNA, the CDR3 is TGTGCCAGCAGCTTAGGGCAGAGTACGATTGAAGCTTTCTTT. Protein sequence: CASSLGQSTIEAFF. Full variable domain (outside the CDR3, taken from reference TRBV7-9 and TRBJ1-1): DTGVSQNPRHKITKRGQNVTFRCDPISEHNRLYWYRQTLGQGPEFLTYFQNEAQLEKSRLLSDRFSAERPKGSFSTLEIQRTEQGDSAMYLCASSLGQSTIEAFFGQGTRLTVV.

This clonotype was picked up a small number of times. The J gene is TRBJ2-1, the V gene TRBV7-2; TRBD2 agrees at 10 bases. The CDR3 length is 17 residues. V gave up 6 bases and J gave up 6 bases; unmatched junction bases: 14. Germline V gene lookup returns CDR1 SGHTA and CDR2 FQGNSA. The CDR3 here is CASSLTDASGGSNEQFF. The DNA for the CDR3 is TGTGCCAGCAGTCTGACGGACGCTAGCGGGGGTAGCAATGAGCAGTTCTTC.

A note on this clonotype: One end of the junction is discordant with germline, which a read error may explain. CDR3 DNA: TGTGCCAGCACCTTACTAGCGGGGGGGAACGAGCAGTACTTC. Amino acids: CASTLLAGGNEQYF. The rearrangement joins TRBV11-2 to TRBJ2-7; 13 nucleotides match TRBD2. CDR1 SGHAT and CDR2 FQNNGV come from the germline V gene. CDR3 length: 14 amino acids.